The 17 T cell receptor beta chains reported below all come from one sample, sequenced in a study of blood T cell repertoires in COVID-19. Using immunoSEQ multiplex PCR, the repertoire was profiled, and TCRdb retains in-frame clones only, with some absent. Of about 30,000 clones listed, about 65% are singletons. Sequencing was performed on peripheral blood. These TCRs come from a human donor in a cohort sampled during active COVID-19.

The chain has TRBV9 and TRBJ1-1; the match to TRBD1 covers 10 bases. The CDR3 is made up of 15 amino acids. Germline V CDR1 and CDR2: SGDLS, YYNGEE. Trimming at V came to 3 bases and at J to 5 bases, leaving 7 bases not matched to a gene. The chain's CDR3 is CASSAGQGIGTEAFF. For the CDR3, the DNA is TGTGCCAGCAGCGCGGGACAGGGGATAGGTACTGAAGCTTTCTTT. Variable domain in full (rest from reference TRBV9 and TRBJ1-1): DSGVTQTPKHLITATGQRVTLRCSPRSGDLSVYWYQQSLDQGLQFLIQYYNGEERAKGNILERFSAQQFPDLHSELNLSSLELGDSALYFCASSAGQGIGTEAFFGQGTRLTVV.

This chain links TRBV4-1 with TRBJ2-5; TRBD2 matches at 10 bases. The V gene end was trimmed by 3 bases and the J gene end by 2 bases; junction bases not matched to a gene: 0. CDR1 MGHRA and CDR2 YSYEKL come from the germline V gene. CDR3 length equals 14 residues. CDR3 nucleotides: TGCGCCAGCAGCCAGACTAGCGGGCAAGAGACCCAGTACTTC. Amino acid sequence: CASSQTSGQETQYF.

This clone showed up just once. The CDR3 spells CASSQALTQYF. CDR3 sequence (DNA): TGCGCCAGCAGCCAAGCCCTTACACAGTATTTT. The chain joins TRBV4-1 to TRBJ2-3; D is ambiguous. Trimming took 1 base from V and 12 from J, leaving 8 bases between them. Germline assignment: CDR1 MGHRA and CDR2 YSYEKL. CDR3 length: 11 amino acids.

The chain joins TRBV6-5 to TRBJ2-5; D remains ambiguous. This CDR3 is 13 amino acids long. Per the germline V gene, CDR1 is MNHEY and CDR2 is SVGAGI. Trimming removed 5 bases at V and 4 bases at J, with 11 bases between. CDR3 DNA: TGTGCCAGCAGTCCCGAGTTTGCAGAGACCCAGTACTTC. It yields the protein CASSPEFAETQYF.

The J gene is TRBJ2-5, the V gene TRBV23-1; 7 bases line up with TRBD1. TRBV23-1 is an ORF for which the function is uncertain. The CDR3 contains 13 residues. Losses at the gene ends were 2 bases for V and 10 bases for J; bases not matched to a gene: 7. The chain's CDR3 is CASSQLQGVSQYF. In nucleotides, the CDR3 is TGCGCCAGCAGTCAACTCCAGGGGGTTAGCCAGTACTTC.

This clone occurred once. The chain carries TRBV20-1 and TRBJ2-3, with D hard to call. V was trimmed by 6 bases and J by 4 bases, leaving 8 bases between them. Germline CDR1 reads DFQATT; CDR2 reads SNEGSKA (reference sequence). The CDR3 contains 11 residues. The CDR3 here is CSARQSDTQYF. In DNA, the CDR3 is TGCAGTGCCCGACAATCAGATACGCAGTATTTT.

The genes are TRBV7-9 and TRBJ2-1, with a tentative D call TRBD2 (5 bases). This CDR3 has 13 residues. The V end lost 2 bases, the J end lost 10 bases, and 12 bases lay between the germline ends. Germline-derived CDR1 and CDR2 are SEHNR and FQNEAQ (reference sequence). CDR3 DNA sequence: TGTGCCAGCAGCTTAAAGTCTAGCCAGGAGCAGTTCTTC. Translation: CASSLKSSQEQFF.

This sequence joins TRBV4-3 and TRBJ2-7, with D hard to call. Per the germline V gene, CDR1 is LGHNA and CDR2 is YSLEER. Trimming removed 0 bases from V and 4 bases from J, with 10 bases in between. This CDR3 spans 14 amino acids. This CDR3 reads CASSQERGRYEQYF. The CDR3 DNA sequence: TGCGCCAGCAGCCAAGAGCGAGGTCGTTACGAGCAGTACTTC.

This clone was seen a handful of times. The CDR3 region is CASSLVPGTGLGQFF. CDR3 in DNA: TGTGCCAGCAGCTTAGTACCCGGGACAGGGTTGGGGCAGTTCTTC. This chain joins TRBV7-2 and TRBJ2-1; 9 positions match TRBD1. After removal of 1 base from V and 12 bases from J, the junction contained 10 bases not matched to a gene. The germline gives CDR1 SGHTA, CDR2 FQGNSA. CDR3 length: 15 amino acids.

In this sample, this clone turned up a few times. The rearrangement links TRBV7-3 to TRBJ2-2, with 9 bases identical to TRBD1. From germline, CDR1 is SGHTA and CDR2 FQGTGA. The CDR3 covers 16 residues. V dropped 5 bases and J dropped 5; count of bases not matched to a gene: 9. CDR3 in amino acids: CASSPQGTGNTGELFF. The CDR3 region has the DNA TGTGCCAGCAGCCCCCAGGGGACAGGGAATACCGGGGAGCTGTTTTTT.

This clone was seen only once. The rearrangement links TRBV4-2 to TRBJ1-5; 7 bases are a match to TRBD1. V dropped 2 bases and J dropped 0; count of bases not matched to a gene: 1. Germline V gene data show CDR1 as LGHNA and CDR2 as YNFKEQ. The CDR3 spans 15 residues. CDR3 in amino acids: CASSQTGVSNQPQHF. The CDR3 DNA follows: TGTGCCAGCAGCCAAACAGGGGTTAGCAATCAGCCCCAGCATTTT.

The rearrangement joins TRBV7-2 to TRBJ2-5; 8 bases align to TRBD2. CDR1 SGHTA and CDR2 FQGNSA come from the germline V gene. Unmatched junction bases numbered 8, after V lost 3 bases and J lost 5 bases. This CDR3 has 15 residues. CDR3 loop: CASSFGGGLGETQYF. The CDR3 DNA sequence: TGTGCCAGCAGCTTCGGCGGGGGGCTAGGGGAGACCCAGTACTTC.

J is TRBJ2-1 and V is TRBV5-4, with TRBD2 matching 13 bases. Germline V gene sequence: CDR1 SGHNT, CDR2 YYREEE (reference sequence). After removal of 4 bases from V and 8 bases from J, the junction contained 3 bases not matched to a gene. The CDR3 contains 14 residues. The CDR3 reads CASSGTSGIYEQFF. The CDR3 nucleotides read TGTGCCAGCAGCGGGACTAGCGGGATCTATGAGCAGTTCTTC.

This clone was seen a few times. The chain has TRBV9 and TRBJ2-2; TRBD2 matches 10 bases. CDR1 is SGDLS and CDR2 is YYNGEE in the germline V gene. CDR3 length: 16 residues. Unmatched junction bases numbered 3, after V lost 3 bases and J lost 1 base. The CDR3 DNA follows: TGTGCCAGCAGCGCTAGCGGGAGAGGGAACACCGGGGAGCTGTTTTTT. It specifies CASSASGRGNTGELFF.

This clone has just one count. The chain uses TRBV6-2 or TRBV6-3 and TRBJ2-3, with 10 bases lining up with TRBD2. CDR1 and CDR2 (germline): MNHEY, SVGEGT. The CDR3 is 16 amino acids. J gave up 1 base and V 6 bases, and 7 bases lay outside the gene matches. The DNA for the CDR3 is TGTGCCAGCAGCCGACAAACTAGCGGGGGCACAGATACGCAGTATTTT. Protein product: CASSRQTSGGTDTQYF.

The rearrangement joins TRBV7-2 to TRBJ2-7; D remains ambiguous. Trimming stripped 0 bases from V and 0 bases from J, with 12 bases between. In germline, CDR1 is SGHTA, CDR2 FQGNSA. CDR3 size: 16 residues. The CDR3 region is CASSLAFGADSYEQYF. The DNA for the CDR3 is TGTGCCAGCAGCTTAGCGTTCGGTGCGGACTCCTACGAGCAGTACTTC.

The chain recombines TRBV3-1 (or the pseudogene TRBV3-2) with TRBJ2-7, with 14 bases lining up with TRBD2. J gave up 2 bases and V 8 bases, and 17 bases lay outside the gene matches. The CDR3 sequence is 19 residues long. Germline CDR1 and CDR2: LGHDT and YNNKEL (reference sequence). As DNA, the CDR3 is TGTGCCAGCGCTTCACCAGGGACTAGCGGGAGTGGGAGGACCTACGAGCAGTACTTC. This codes for CASASPGTSGSGRTYEQYF.